This record concerns one T cell receptor beta chain sequence. The data were taken from a study of shared clonotypes between healthy human individuals. Profiled with immunoSEQ multiplex PCR; TCRdb holds only in-frame clones, not every one. The sample records about 2.5 million clones, just under 95% being singletons. Germline lookup yields CDR1 MDHEN and CDR2 SYDVKM. This CDR3 is built from 15 residues. V trimming: 8 bases; J trimming: 1 base; junction bases outside the gene matches: 7. The chain links TRBV28 to TRBJ2-7; 11 nucleotides align to TRBD1. This clonotype was obtained from a young man in good health. Some clones in this sample may be carry-over from other donors' samples. The sample taken for sequencing was naive CD4+ T cells from PBMCs. Subset: CD45RA+ positively selected. Written as DNA, the CDR3 is TGTGCCAGCGGAGGACAGGGGGCAGGGTCCTACGAGCAGTACTTC. Protein product: CASGGQGAGSYEQYF.